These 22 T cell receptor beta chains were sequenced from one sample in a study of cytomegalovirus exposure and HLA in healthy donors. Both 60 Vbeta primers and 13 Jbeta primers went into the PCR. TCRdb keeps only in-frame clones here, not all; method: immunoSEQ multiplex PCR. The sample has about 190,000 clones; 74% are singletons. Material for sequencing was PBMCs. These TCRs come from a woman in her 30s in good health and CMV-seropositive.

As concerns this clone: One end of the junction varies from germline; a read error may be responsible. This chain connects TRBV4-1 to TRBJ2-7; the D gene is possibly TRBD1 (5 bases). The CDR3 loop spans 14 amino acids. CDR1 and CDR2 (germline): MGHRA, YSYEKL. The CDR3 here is CASSQETGTYVQYF. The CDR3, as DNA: TGCGCCAGCAGCCAAGAAACAGGAACCTACGTGCAGTACTTC.

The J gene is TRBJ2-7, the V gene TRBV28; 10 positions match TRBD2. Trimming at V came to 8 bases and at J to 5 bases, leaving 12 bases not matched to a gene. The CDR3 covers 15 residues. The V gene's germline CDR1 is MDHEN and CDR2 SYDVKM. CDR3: CASGELSGRAHEQYF. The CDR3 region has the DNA TGTGCCAGCGGGGAATTAAGCGGGAGGGCCCACGAGCAGTACTTC.

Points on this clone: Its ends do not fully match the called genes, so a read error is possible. The CDR3 DNA is TGTTCCAGCAGCTTGGGACAGGGCCTCACTGAAGCTTTCTTT. This translates into CSSSLGQGLTEAFF. V usage is TRBV7-9 and J usage is TRBJ1-1; 9 nucleotides line up with TRBD1. The CDR3 consists of 14 residues. Germline assignment: CDR1 SEHNR and CDR2 FQNEAQ (reference sequence).

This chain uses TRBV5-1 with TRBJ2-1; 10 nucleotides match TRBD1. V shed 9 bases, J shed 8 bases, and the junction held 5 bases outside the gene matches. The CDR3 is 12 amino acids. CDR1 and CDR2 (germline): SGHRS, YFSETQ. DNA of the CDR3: TGCGCCACCAGACAGGGGGCATATGAGCAGTTCTTC. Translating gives CATRQGAYEQFF.

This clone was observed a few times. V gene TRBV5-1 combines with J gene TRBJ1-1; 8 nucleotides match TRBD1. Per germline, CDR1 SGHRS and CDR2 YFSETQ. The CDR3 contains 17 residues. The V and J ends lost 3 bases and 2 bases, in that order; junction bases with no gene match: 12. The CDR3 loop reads CASSSYTGTGFNTEAFF. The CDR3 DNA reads TGCGCCAGCAGCTCGTATACCGGGACAGGTTTTAACACTGAAGCTTTCTTT.

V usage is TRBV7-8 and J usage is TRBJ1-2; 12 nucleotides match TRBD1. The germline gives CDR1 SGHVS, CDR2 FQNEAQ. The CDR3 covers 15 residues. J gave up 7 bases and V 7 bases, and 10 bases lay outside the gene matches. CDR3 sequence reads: CASNLLGQGAIGYTF. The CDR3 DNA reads TGTGCCAGCAACCTCCTGGGACAGGGGGCTATTGGCTACACCTTC.

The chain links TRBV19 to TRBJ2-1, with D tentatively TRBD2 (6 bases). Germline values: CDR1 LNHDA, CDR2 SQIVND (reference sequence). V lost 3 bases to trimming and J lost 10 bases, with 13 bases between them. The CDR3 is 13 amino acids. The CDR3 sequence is CASSIDWGEEQFF. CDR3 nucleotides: TGTGCCAGTAGTATCGATTGGGGGGAAGAGCAGTTCTTC. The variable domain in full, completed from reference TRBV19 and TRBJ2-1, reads DGGITQSPKYLFRKEGQNVTLSCEQNLNHDAMYWYRQDPGQGLRLIYYSQIVNDFQKGDIAEGYSVSREKKESFPLTVTSAQKNPTAFYLCASSIDWGEEQFFGPGTRLTVL.

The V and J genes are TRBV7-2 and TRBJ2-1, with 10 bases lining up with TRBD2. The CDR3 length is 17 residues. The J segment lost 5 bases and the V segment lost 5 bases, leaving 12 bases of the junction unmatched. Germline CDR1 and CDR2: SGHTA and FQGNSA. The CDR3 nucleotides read TGTGCCAGCAGCGCCCCGGTAGCGGGAGGTAGGCACAATGAGCAGTTCTTC. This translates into CASSAPVAGGRHNEQFF.

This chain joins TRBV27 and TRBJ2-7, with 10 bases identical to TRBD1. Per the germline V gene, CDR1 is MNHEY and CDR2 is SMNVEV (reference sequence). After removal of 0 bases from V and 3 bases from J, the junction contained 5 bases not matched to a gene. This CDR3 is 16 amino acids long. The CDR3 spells CASSLSPTGGYYEQYF. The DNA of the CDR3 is TGTGCCAGCAGTTTATCTCCGACAGGGGGCTACTACGAGCAGTACTTC.

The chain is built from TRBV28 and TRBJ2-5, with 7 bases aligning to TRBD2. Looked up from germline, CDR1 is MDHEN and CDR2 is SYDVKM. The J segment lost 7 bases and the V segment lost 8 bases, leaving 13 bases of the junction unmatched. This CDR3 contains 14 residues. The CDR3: CASLGLEGRGTQYF. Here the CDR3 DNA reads TGTGCCAGCCTGGGATTAGAGGGGAGGGGGACCCAGTACTTC.

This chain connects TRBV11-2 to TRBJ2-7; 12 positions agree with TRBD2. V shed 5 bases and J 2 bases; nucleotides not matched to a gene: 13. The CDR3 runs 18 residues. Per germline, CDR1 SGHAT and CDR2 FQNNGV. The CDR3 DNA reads TGTGCCAGCAGCACGTTCCTAGCGGGAGGGCCTATTGCCTACGAGCAGTACTTC. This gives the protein CASSTFLAGGPIAYEQYF.

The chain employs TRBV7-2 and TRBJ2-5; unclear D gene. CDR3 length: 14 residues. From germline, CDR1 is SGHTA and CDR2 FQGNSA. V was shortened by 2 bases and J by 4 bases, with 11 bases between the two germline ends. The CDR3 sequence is CASSLFGTLETQYF. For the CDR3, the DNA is TGTGCCAGCAGCTTATTCGGTACCTTAGAGACCCAGTACTTC.

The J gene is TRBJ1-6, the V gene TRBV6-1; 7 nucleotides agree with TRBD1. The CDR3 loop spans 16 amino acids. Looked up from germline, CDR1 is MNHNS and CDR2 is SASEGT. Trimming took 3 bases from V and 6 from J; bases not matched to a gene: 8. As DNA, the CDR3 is TGTGCCAGCAGTGAGCACGGGACAGTCTCTAATTCACCCCTCCACTTT. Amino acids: CASSEHGTVSNSPLHF.

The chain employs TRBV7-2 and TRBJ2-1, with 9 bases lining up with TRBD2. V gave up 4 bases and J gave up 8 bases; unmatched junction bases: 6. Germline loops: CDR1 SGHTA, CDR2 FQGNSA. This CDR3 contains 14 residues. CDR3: CASSSIAGAYEQFF. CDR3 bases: TGTGCCAGCAGCTCGATAGCGGGAGCCTATGAGCAGTTCTTC.

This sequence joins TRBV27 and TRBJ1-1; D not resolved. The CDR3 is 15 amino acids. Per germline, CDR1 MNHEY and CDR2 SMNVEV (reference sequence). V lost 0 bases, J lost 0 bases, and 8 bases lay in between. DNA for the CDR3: TGTGCCAGCAGTTTATCTGTGCTACTGAACACTGAAGCTTTCTTT. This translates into CASSLSVLLNTEAFF.

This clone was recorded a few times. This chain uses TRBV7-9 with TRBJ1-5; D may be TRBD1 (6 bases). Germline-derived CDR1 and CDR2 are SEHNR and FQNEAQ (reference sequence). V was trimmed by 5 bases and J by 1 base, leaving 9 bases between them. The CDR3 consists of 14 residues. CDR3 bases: TGTGCCAGCAGCAACCAGGGGAGCAATCAGCCCCAGCATTTT. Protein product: CASSNQGSNQPQHF.

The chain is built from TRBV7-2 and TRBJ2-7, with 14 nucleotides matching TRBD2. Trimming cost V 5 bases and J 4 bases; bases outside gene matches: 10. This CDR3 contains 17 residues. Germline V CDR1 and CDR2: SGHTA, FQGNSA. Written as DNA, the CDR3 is TGTGCCAGCAGCCATCGTTTGACTAGCGGGGGGGATTACGAGCAGTACTTC. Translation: CASSHRLTSGGDYEQYF.

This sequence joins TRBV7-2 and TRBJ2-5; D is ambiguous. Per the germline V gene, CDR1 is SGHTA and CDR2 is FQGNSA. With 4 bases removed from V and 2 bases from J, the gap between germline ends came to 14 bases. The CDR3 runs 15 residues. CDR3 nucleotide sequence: TGTGCCAGCAGCTCGGATCAGACACCTCAAGAGACCCAGTACTTC. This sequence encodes CASSSDQTPQETQYF.

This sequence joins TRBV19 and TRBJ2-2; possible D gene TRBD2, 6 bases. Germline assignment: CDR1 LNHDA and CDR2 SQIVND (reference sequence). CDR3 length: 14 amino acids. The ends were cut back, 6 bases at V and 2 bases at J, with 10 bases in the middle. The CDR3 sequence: CASRLGGNTGELFF. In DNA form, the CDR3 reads TGTGCCAGTAGACTGGGGGGTAACACCGGGGAGCTGTTTTTT.

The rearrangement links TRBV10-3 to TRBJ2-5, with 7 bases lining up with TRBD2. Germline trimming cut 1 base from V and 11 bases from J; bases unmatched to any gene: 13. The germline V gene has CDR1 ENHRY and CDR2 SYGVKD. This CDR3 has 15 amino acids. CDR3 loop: CAISEWKGLGREQYF. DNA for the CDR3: TGTGCCATCAGTGAGTGGAAAGGTTTGGGGAGGGAGCAGTACTTC.

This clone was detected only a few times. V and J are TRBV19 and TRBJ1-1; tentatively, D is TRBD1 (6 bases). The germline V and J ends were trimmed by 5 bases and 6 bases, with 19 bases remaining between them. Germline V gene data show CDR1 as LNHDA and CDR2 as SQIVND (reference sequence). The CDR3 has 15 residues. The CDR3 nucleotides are TGTGCCAGTAGTTTACAGGGAAGAAAGATGGCTGAAGCTTTCTTT. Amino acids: CASSLQGRKMAEAFF.

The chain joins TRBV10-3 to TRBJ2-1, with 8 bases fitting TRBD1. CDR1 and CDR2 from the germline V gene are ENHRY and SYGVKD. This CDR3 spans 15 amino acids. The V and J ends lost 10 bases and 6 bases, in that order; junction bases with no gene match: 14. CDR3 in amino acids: CANLSGQEDFNEQFF. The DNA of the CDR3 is TGTGCCAACCTCTCGGGACAGGAAGATTTCAATGAGCAGTTCTTC.